These T cell receptor beta chains were read from a single sample in a study of T cell changes during pregnancy in multiple sclerosis. Clones were sequenced by immunoSEQ multiplex PCR, and TCRdb holds only the in-frame ones, with some missing. The sample includes roughly 100,000 clones, more than 90% of them seen just once. The sequenced sample was peripheral blood, obtained in the second trimester of pregnancy. The origin of the receptors is a female donor with multiple sclerosis, enrolled in a pregnancy study. CDR3s leave out the opening cysteine and the closing phenylalanine or tryptophan. Each record gives: CDR3 protein, V gene, J gene.

cdr3_aa: ASSQVLAGLIPWVPPDTQY
v_call: TRBV4-2
j_call: TRBJ2-3

cdr3_aa: ASSYPGGSTEAF
v_call: TRBV6-6
j_call: TRBJ1-1

cdr3_aa: ASSLDRAGNTIY
v_call: TRBV7-9
j_call: TRBJ1-3

cdr3_aa: ASSFGGQETQY
v_call: TRBV5-1
j_call: TRBJ2-5

cdr3_aa: ASSPQRQGLMNTEAF
v_call: TRBV18
j_call: TRBJ1-1

cdr3_aa: ASSELAGLTTSDTQY
v_call: TRBV10-2
j_call: TRBJ2-3

cdr3_aa: ASSQGEENTGELF
v_call: TRBV4-2
j_call: TRBJ2-2

cdr3_aa: ASSSRGMNTEAF
v_call: TRBV7-9
j_call: TRBJ1-1

cdr3_aa: ASGLAGGLSTDTQY
v_call: TRBV7-6
j_call: TRBJ2-3

cdr3_aa: ASSSTSGSYEQY
v_call: TRBV5-1
j_call: TRBJ2-7

cdr3_aa: ASSAVGDTQY
v_call: TRBV6-1
j_call: TRBJ2-3

cdr3_aa: ASSIAGTSGYEQY
v_call: TRBV19
j_call: TRBJ2-7

cdr3_aa: ASSFGGQQETQY
v_call: TRBV5-1
j_call: TRBJ2-5

cdr3_aa: ASGMGGKLDTEAF
v_call: TRBV6-5
j_call: TRBJ1-1

cdr3_aa: ASSIQPDRYGYT
v_call: TRBV19
j_call: TRBJ1-2

cdr3_aa: ASTPGVAGNEQF
v_call: TRBV6-5
j_call: TRBJ2-1

cdr3_aa: ASSIKETQY
v_call: TRBV7-8
j_call: TRBJ2-5

cdr3_aa: ASSWGLATNTGELF
v_call: TRBV5-4
j_call: TRBJ2-2

cdr3_aa: ASSPPSGRYTGELF
v_call: TRBV5-4
j_call: TRBJ2-2

cdr3_aa: ASSRKRQGLETQY
v_call: TRBV6-6
j_call: TRBJ2-5

cdr3_aa: ASSLVRGGHEQY
v_call: TRBV11-2
j_call: TRBJ2-7

cdr3_aa: ASSPPRTSGRLPSYEQY
v_call: TRBV23-1
j_call: TRBJ2-7

cdr3_aa: ASSVGQGREQY
v_call: TRBV2
j_call: TRBJ2-7

cdr3_aa: ASSLAGGPRQY
v_call: TRBV7-2
j_call: TRBJ2-5

cdr3_aa: ASSFRVDEQF
v_call: TRBV5-4
j_call: TRBJ2-1

cdr3_aa: ASSPLDRPREQY
v_call: TRBV28
j_call: TRBJ2-7

cdr3_aa: ASSAGGGRAYEQY
v_call: TRBV9
j_call: TRBJ2-7

cdr3_aa: ASSVVTGGLAGGYEQY
v_call: TRBV9
j_call: TRBJ2-7

cdr3_aa: ASTPSLGLINEQF
v_call: TRBV2
j_call: TRBJ2-1

cdr3_aa: ASSNGDILHGELF
v_call: TRBV19
j_call: TRBJ2-2

cdr3_aa: ASTPGGAYEQY
v_call: TRBV5-1
j_call: TRBJ2-7

cdr3_aa: ASSLSRQETQY
v_call: TRBV7-2
j_call: TRBJ2-5

cdr3_aa: SVAGTGTDYT
v_call: TRBV29-1
j_call: TRBJ1-2

cdr3_aa: ASSLFAPKRGPYEQY
v_call: TRBV27
j_call: TRBJ2-7

cdr3_aa: ASSRDAGTLNQPQH
v_call: TRBV11-2
j_call: TRBJ1-5

cdr3_aa: ASSPLTGGNTIY
v_call: TRBV6-1
j_call: TRBJ1-3

cdr3_aa: ASSVGAGLSTDTQY
v_call: TRBV9
j_call: TRBJ2-3

cdr3_aa: ASSVSLAENTEAF
v_call: TRBV9
j_call: TRBJ1-1

cdr3_aa: ASSRTQGRGDTQY
v_call: TRBV5-6
j_call: TRBJ2-3

cdr3_aa: ASSPRDNPNQPQH
v_call: TRBV9
j_call: TRBJ1-5

cdr3_aa: ASSMGQSYTGELF
v_call: TRBV19
j_call: TRBJ2-2

cdr3_aa: ASSLRMSSGGLIYEQY
v_call: TRBV7-2
j_call: TRBJ2-7

cdr3_aa: ASSLRLSIGSGYT
v_call: TRBV27
j_call: TRBJ1-2